This TCR beta chain originates from a study of blood T cells in healthy people across ages (dated by TCRdb to about 2015). About the full investigation: In model experiments, template switching captured roughly one uniquely barcoded TCR beta cDNA molecule for every two T cells. To avoid experimental bias, donors of different ages were spread randomly across the sequencing lanes. The donors were divided into four age groups: young (average roughly 17 years), middle-aged (approximately 39), aged (roughly 66) and long-lived (around 87). The study analyzed two additional independent replicas of 1 million unique cDNA reads from the same blood draw for two donors, one aged 18 to 29 and one aged 80 or older. Age-related changes in TCR beta repertoire diversity were measured in the study by deep sequencing normalized with unique cDNA molecular identifiers.

The 40 or so donors, aged 6 to 90 years, were systemically healthy Caucasian individuals from Russia. Each donor gave around 9.9 milliliters of peripheral blood, collected into EDTA-treated Vacutainer tubes. Ficoll-Paque density-gradient centrifugation was used to isolate PBMCs, with at least 6 million obtained per sample. Trizol reagent was used to extract total RNA from PBMCs, with at least 5 micrograms per sample. For every donor, an aliquot of PBMCs went through flow cytometry to measure the percentages of naive CD45RAhigh/CD27high T cells. On this clonotype itself: Its antigen specificity is not known. No base quality values were provided; no much bigger clone lies one nucleotide off.

Library generation was performed with 5' RACE. TCRdb lists the instrument as Illumina HiSeq 2500. A second PCR of roughly 7 to 11 cycles was performed with a sample-barcoded 5' primer and a J-beta primer mix. Each TCR beta cDNA molecule received a unique molecular identifier from a template-switch 5' adaptor carrying 12 random nucleotides. At least 2.5 million CDR3-containing paired-end reads were obtained from each sample. The Mint cDNA synthesis kit, primed by a TRBC-specific oligonucleotide, was used to synthesize first-strand cDNA from all RNA. All cDNA was treated with uracil-DNA glycosylase and then went through a first 18-cycle PCR with the universal primers M1SS and BC2_uni_R. As for the authors' bioinformatics: Each sample was normalized by randomly selecting 1 million high-quality reads, each carrying a distinct molecular identifier. Reads sharing molecular identifiers were discarded rather than binned into consensus sequences. MiTCR, run with a Q25 quality threshold and the strictest error-elimination algorithm, handled CDR3 identification, clonotype clustering and error correction. Lower-bound total TCR beta diversity was estimated with a nonparametric unseen species model using Euler transformation. TCRdb ran its own pipeline on the public reads, namely fastp trimming at Q25 and MiXCR clone calling, and kept in-frame beta chains. Entries are consolidated by CDR3 protein sequence, retaining the most common genes and DNA. These V and J calls derive from TCRdb rather than the authors' analysis. The sample has 850,000 to 1,100,000 distinct CDR3 sequences on record, approximately 38% of them singletons. The ten top clones hold around 12% of the sample.

Reading the germline V gene (reference sequence) gives CDR1 MNHNY and CDR2 SVGAGI. Counted from cysteine to phenylalanine, this CDR3 has 16 amino acids. This entry keeps only the CDR3 DNA: 48 bases, framed from base 1. The research as a whole found: Donor CMV infection status was unknown, potentially confounding age-related changes in expanded clonotypes. Estimates of total diversity from one million sequenced T cells were regarded as lower bounds and underestimates. Compared with the aged group, more naive CD4+ T cells, fewer expanded clones and increased TCR diversity were shown by the long-lived group, suggesting age selection. There was a strong correlation between observed TCR beta diversity and the percentage of naive T cells measured by flow cytometry. Because profiling used bulk unsorted PBMCs, naive and antigen-experienced compartments could not be compared conclusively. As age increased, observed TCR beta diversity per million T cells dropped in a roughly linear way, and a significant reduction was already evident by age about 36.

This TCR was recovered from a man between 18 and 29 years old in good health. The sequencing input was blood. The chain is made from TRBV6-6 and TRBJ2-4, with the D gene not clear enough to name. The DNA end is a closer match to TRBJ2-7, so the J assignment may be wrong. The nucleotide sequence reads TGTGCCAGCAGCGACGGGCCCACCGTTTTAACCTACGAGCAGTACTTC. Its protein product is CASSDGPTVLTYEQYF.